The clone carrying this TCR beta chain was seen only a few times. No antigen is known for it. The data originate from a study of CD8 T cells in ankylosing spondylitis. Study-level findings and limits: Researchers reportedly found disease-linked clones significantly enriched in matched ankylosing spondylitis synovial fluid.

Quantitative molecular-barcoded 5'-RACE generated the TCR beta libraries. TCRdb reprocessed the 5' RACE reads with MiXCR, giving one entry per CDR3 protein. The data hold about 240,000 distinct CDR3 sequences, with 7.5% to 9.5% observed a single time. The V and J ends lost 2 bases and 6 bases, in that order; junction bases with no gene match: 5. Per germline, CDR1 SEHNR and CDR2 FQNEAQ (reference sequence). The CDR3 covers 14 residues. Sequencing input: blood, either unsorted or a sorted T cell fraction (not recorded which). The rearrangement uses TRBV7-9 and TRBJ2-7; the match to TRBD2 covers 9 bases. This TCR came from a female donor with ankylosing spondylitis or in good health (not recorded which). CDR3 residues: CASSLRNSGGEQYF. CDR3 bases: TGTGCCAGCAGCTTAAGGAATAGCGGGGGCGAGCAGTACTTC.